A selection of T cell receptor beta chains follows, all from one sample in a study of T cell responses to AZD1222 COVID-19 vaccine. Produced via immunoSEQ multiplex PCR; TCRdb's table is partial and in-frame only. Of about 130,000 clones listed, approximately 93% were seen once; the top ten hold about 3%. The specimen was peripheral blood, collected on day 0 of AZD1222 vaccination. These receptors all stem from an adult in good health. The CDR3 runs from the conserved cysteine through the conserved F or W. The size entry is marked missing in some rows and otherwise reads once, few, many or a size class.

TRBJ1-2,TRBV19,-,CASSLTGRYGYTF
TRBJ1-1,TRBV6-5,-,CASSLEHQTEAFF
TRBJ2-3,TRBV29-1,-,CSVRVAGGTDTQYF
TRBJ1-4,TRBV7-5,-,CARSLGGRGGTNEKLFF
TRBJ1-2,TRBV5-6,-,CASSLFPGGYTF
TRBJ2-1,TRBV7-9,-,CASSLLGYEQFF
TRBJ2-4,TRBV6-4,-,CASSDLAKNIQYF
TRBJ1-1,TRBV5-1,-,CASAWGGNTEAFF
TRBJ2-3,TRBV9,-,CASSVGLAGGSSDTQYF
TRBJ2-1,TRBV7-8,once,CASSVGRSGEQFF
TRBJ2-5,TRBV7-2,-,CASTPTSWEETQYF
TRBJ2-3,TRBV4-2,-,CASSQGPTPDTQYF
TRBJ1-1,TRBV21-1,-,CARRSGQGAGARTEAFF
TRBJ2-4,TRBV5-4,-,CASSLGWGAKNIQYF
TRBJ1-2,TRBV19,-,CASSSPPREYGYTF
TRBJ1-1,TRBV7-2,-,CASSLASGMGTEAFF
TRBJ1-1,TRBV20-1,-,CSARQNTEAFF
TRBJ1-5,TRBV28,-,CASSRWTGGNQPQHF
TRBJ1-1,TRBV6-2/TRBV6-3,-,CASSRRTAEAFF
TRBJ2-7,TRBV29-1,-,CSVGAGRGEQYF
TRBJ1-3,TRBV6-2/TRBV6-3,-,CASSYSGPTGNTIYF
TRBJ2-1,TRBV6-5,-,CATVLTADSYNEQFF
TRBJ2-2,TRBV2,-,CASSQHRGTNTGELFF
TRBJ2-7,TRBV7-6,-,CASSLCGSENYEQYF
TRBJ2-2,TRBV2,once,CASLPTGGRKNTGELFF
TRBJ2-5,TRBV7-9,-,CASSSGEGTQYF
TRBJ1-3,TRBV9,-,CASSGRTDGNTIYF
TRBJ1-3,TRBV6-5,-,CASSYSIRVPGNTIYF
TRBJ2-3,TRBV27,-,CASSLGQAPSTDTQYF
TRBJ2-1,TRBV18,-,CASSGTGGPRAYNEQFF
TRBJ2-1,TRBV5-5,few,CASSSTGGAGYEQFF
TRBJ2-1,TRBV30,-,CAWAPASSVYEQFF
TRBJ1-1,TRBV6-5,-,CASSLTQSKNTEAFF
TRBJ1-2,TRBV15,-,CATSRDYAGTNYGYTF
TRBJ1-5,TRBV5-1,-,CASSFAGGDQPQHF
TRBJ1-1,TRBV7-2,-,CASSLVGGRGNTEAFF
TRBJ2-1,TRBV6-5,-,CASSRTSGTYNEQFF
TRBJ1-3,TRBV15,-,CATSRERVAGNTIYF
TRBJ2-1,TRBV27,-,CASSLREAGLEQFF
TRBJ2-7,TRBV4-2,-,CASSQEFQGTHEQYF
TRBJ2-7,TRBV10-3,-,CATTPGQSYEQYF
TRBJ1-5,TRBV27,-,CASSASNQPQHF
TRBJ2-1,TRBV28,-,CASSLFSSYNEQFF
TRBJ2-5,TRBV25-1,-,CASRGSGIQTQYF
TRBJ2-3,TRBV7-9,-,CASRETRTDTQYF